Below, 30 T cell receptor beta chains from the same sample are listed, as sequenced in a study of blood T cells in healthy people across ages. A second roughly 7 to 12 cycle PCR used barcoded and J-beta primers. TCRdb reanalysed the 5' RACE reads using MiXCR and keeps one entry per CDR3 protein. The sample holds under 950,000 distinct CDR3 sequences, 22% seen once. Sequenced: blood. Receptor source: a man aged 70 or older in good health.

The CDR3 sequence: CSAPSRIYEQYF. DNA of the CDR3: TGCAGTGCTCCCTCACGTATCTACGAGCAGTACTTC. V is TRBV20-1 and J is TRBJ2-1, with D unclear. The end of the DNA aligns better with TRBJ2-7, so the J call may be wrong. Germline CDR1 DFQATT, CDR2 SNEGSKA (reference sequence). There are 12 residues in the CDR3.

The chain carries TRBV20-1 and TRBJ2-5; either TRBD1 or TRBD2 may fit D (5 bases each). The CDR3 consists of 15 residues. Per germline, CDR1 DFQATT and CDR2 SNEGSKA (reference sequence). The V gene lost 3 bases and the J gene lost 1 base, with 15 bases spanning the gap. The CDR3 region is CSASRGAHVQETQYF. Here the CDR3 DNA reads TGCAGTGCTAGCCGAGGGGCACATGTCCAAGAGACCCAGTACTTC.

This clonotype was observed a few times. V gene TRBV7-2 combines with J gene TRBJ2-1; 8 nucleotides line up with TRBD2. Trimming cost V 1 base and J 0 bases; bases outside gene matches: 5. CDR3 size: 17 residues. Germline assignment: CDR1 SGHTA and CDR2 FQGNSA. In DNA, the CDR3 is TGTGCCAGCAGCTTAGGGGGCGGACTAGCCTCCTACAATGAGCAGTTCTTC. Its translation is CASSLGGGLASYNEQFF.

The CDR3 sequence is CATTGQSTDTQYF. CDR3 nucleotides: TGCGCCACCACGGGACAGTCCACAGATACGCAGTATTTT. The chain joins TRBV10-2 to TRBJ2-3, with 7 bases aligning to TRBD1. CDR1 is WSHSY, CDR2 SAAADI, per germline. The CDR3 is 13 residues long. Trimming cost V 10 bases and J 2 bases; bases outside gene matches: 6.

The chain joins TRBV7-2 to TRBJ1-2; 10 positions match TRBD1. Per germline, CDR1 SGHTA and CDR2 FQGNSA. The CDR3 is 18 residues long. Trimming took 5 bases from V and 0 from J; bases not matched to a gene: 12. The CDR3 bases are TGTGCCAGCAGCCGCCATCGACAGGGGGCCCTAGCTAACTATGGCTACACCTTC. This codes for CASSRHRQGALANYGYTF.

The gene calls are TRBV2 and TRBJ2-1; D ambiguous. V lost 8 bases, J lost 2 bases, and 10 bases lay in between. This CDR3 spans 13 amino acids. In germline, CDR1 is SNHLY, CDR2 FYNNEI. Written as DNA, the CDR3 is TGTGCCAGCGGCCAAATCCCCTACAATGAGCAGTTCTTC. Its protein is CASGQIPYNEQFF. Drawing the rest from reference TRBV2 and TRBJ2-1, the complete variable domain is EPEVTQTPSHQVTQMGQEVILRCVPISNHLYFYWYRQILGQKVEFLVSFYNNEISEKSEIFDDQFSVERPDGSNFTLKIRSTKLEDSAMYFCASGQIPYNEQFFGPGTRLTVL.

The genes are TRBV6-2 or TRBV6-3 and TRBJ2-7; 11 bases match TRBD2. Germline V lookup: CDR1 MNHEY, CDR2 SVGEGT. The CDR3 consists of 15 residues. V gave up 4 bases and J gave up 3 bases; unmatched junction bases: 5. CDR3 protein: CASSWPSGRYYEQYV. The CDR3 DNA reads TGTGCCAGCAGTTGGCCTAGCGGGAGGTACTACGAGCAGTACGTC.

This clonotype has only a few counts. V is TRBV29-1 and J is TRBJ2-5; 7 bases are a match to TRBD2. The end of the DNA fits TRBJ2-7 better, so the J call may be wrong. Germline V CDR1 and CDR2: SQVTM, ANQGSEA. The CDR3 sequence is 14 residues long. CDR3 in amino acids: CSVRRRETSYEQYF. The CDR3 region has the DNA TGCAGCGTACGACGGCGGGAGACTTCCTACGAGCAGTACTTC.

The CDR3 is CASSPLAGGLYEQYV. DNA for the CDR3: TGCGCCAGCAGCCCACTAGCGGGAGGACTATACGAGCAGTACGTC. The V gene is TRBV5-1, the J gene TRBJ2-5; 12 bases match TRBD2. Matching the DNA end better, TRBJ2-7 makes the J call doubtful. In germline, CDR1 is SGHRS, CDR2 YFSETQ. The CDR3 loop spans 15 amino acids.

In its sample, this clonotype was seen a few times. This chain links TRBV12-3 or TRBV12-4 with TRBJ2-3; weak D call: TRBD1 (6 bases). The CDR3 is 14 amino acids. Trimming shortened V by 3 bases and J by 5 bases, and 12 bases separated the two germline ends. The CDR3 region is CASSFRGSLDTQYF. For the CDR3, the DNA is TGTGCCAGCAGTTTCAGGGGAAGTTTAGATACGCAGTATTTT.

In this sample, this clonotype turned up a few times. The chain combines TRBV29-1 with TRBJ1-2; no definite D call. The germline gives CDR1 SQVTM, CDR2 ANQGSEA. Trimming left V 6 bases short and J 6 bases short, with 2 bases between. This CDR3 spans 8 amino acids. Here the CDR3 DNA reads TGCAGCGTAAATGGCTACACCTTC. Its translation: CSVNGYTF.

A word on this clonotype: Likely a read error: the CDR3 ends without its conserved phenylalanine or tryptophan. The chain uses TRBV7-2 and TRBJ1-4; D gene uncertain. Trimming took 4 bases from V and 7 from J, leaving 13 bases between them. This CDR3 has 14 amino acids. Germline values: CDR1 SGHTA, CDR2 FQGNSA. CDR3 sequence (DNA): TGTGCCAGCAGCTCCATAGGCTCCGGTGAAAAACTGTTTTCT. It translates to CASSSIGSGEKLFS.

This clonotype was seen more than once but under ten times. The chain uses TRBV11-3 and TRBJ2-3, with 9 positions matching TRBD2. Germline CDR1 reads SGHNT; CDR2 reads YENEEA. Germline trimming cut 5 bases from V and 6 bases from J; bases unmatched to any gene: 12. The CDR3 is made up of 16 amino acids. CDR3 nucleotides: TGTGCCAGCAGCCCAACAACGGCGGGAGGGCCTGATACGCAGTATTTT. It specifies CASSPTTAGGPDTQYF.

This clonotype showed up many times. The chain couples TRBV7-8 to TRBJ2-4, with 7 bases identical to TRBD1. Trimming took 5 bases from V and 0 from J; bases not matched to a gene: 7. Germline assignment: CDR1 SGHVS and CDR2 FQNEAQ. This CDR3 is built from 16 residues. DNA of the CDR3: TGTGCCAGCAGCCTAGGGACAGCACTAGCCAAAAACATTCAGTACTTC. The encoded protein is CASSLGTALAKNIQYF.

This chain uses TRBV7-9 with TRBJ2-2, with a tentative D call TRBD2 (6 bases). There are 15 residues in the CDR3. V was shortened by 3 bases and J by 2 bases, with 10 bases between the two germline ends. The V gene's germline CDR1 is SEHNR and CDR2 FQNEAQ (reference sequence). The CDR3 here is CASSFRGINTGELFF. DNA of the CDR3: TGTGCCAGCAGCTTTCGCGGGATTAACACCGGGGAGCTGTTTTTT.

The J gene is TRBJ1-3, the V gene TRBV3-1, with no clear D. V lost 1 base, J lost 5 bases, and 6 bases lay in between. This CDR3 contains 13 residues. Germline assignment: CDR1 LGHDT and CDR2 YNNKEL (reference sequence). The CDR3 DNA follows: TGTGCCAGCAGCCAAGCAGCCAGAAACACCATATATTTT. It translates to CASSQAARNTIYF.

The sample holds a few counts of this clonotype. This sequence joins TRBV4-3 and TRBJ2-1; D remains ambiguous. The CDR3 totals 17 residues. The germline V and J ends were trimmed by 2 bases and 3 bases, with 17 bases remaining between them. Germline-derived CDR1 and CDR2 are LGHNA and YSLEER. The CDR3 is CASSQTRLAASYNEQFF. CDR3 nucleotide sequence: TGCGCCAGCAGCCAAACTCGACTCGCGGCAAGCTACAATGAGCAGTTCTTC.

There are a few counts of this clonotype. J is TRBJ2-7 and V is TRBV7-2, with D possibly being TRBD1 (6 bases). CDR3 size: 12 residues. The germline V gene encodes CDR1 SGHTA and CDR2 FQGNSA. The V and J ends lost 4 bases and 12 bases respectively, with 16 bases between them. Here the CDR3 reads CASSSPGTTPYF. The CDR3 bases are TGTGCCAGCAGCTCCCCCGGGACAACTCCGTACTTC.

CDR3 sequence (DNA): TGTGCCAGCAGTCCACAGACAGGCTATGGCTACACCTTC. It specifies CASSPQTGYGYTF. This chain joins TRBV12-3 or TRBV12-4 and TRBJ1-2; a weak D match, TRBD1 (6 bases). This CDR3 is built from 13 residues. V lost 5 bases and J 4 bases, leaving 11 bases between the germline ends.

V gene TRBV4-2 combines with J gene TRBJ2-7, with D possibly matching TRBD2 (6 bases). CDR3 length equals 16 residues. V shed 2 bases and J shed 5 bases, with 19 bases lying between them. Per germline, CDR1 LGHNA and CDR2 YNFKEQ. CDR3 protein: CASSQHSGRAGNEQYF. CDR3 sequence (DNA): TGTGCCAGCAGCCAACATTCGGGAAGGGCGGGGAACGAGCAGTACTTC.

The chain employs TRBV27 and TRBJ1-1, with D possibly TRBD1 on 6 matching bases. From germline, CDR1 is MNHEY and CDR2 SMNVEV (reference sequence). The CDR3 runs to 17 residues. V dropped 3 bases and J dropped 4 bases, with 21 bases sitting between them. CDR3: CASSFIVGGGLGTEAFF. The CDR3, as DNA: TGTGCCAGCAGTTTTATTGTCGGGGGCGGGTTGGGCACTGAAGCTTTCTTT.

This chain connects TRBV18 to TRBJ2-5; 9 bases are shared with TRBD1. The end of the DNA fits TRBJ2-1 better, so the J call may be wrong. Germline V gene lookup returns CDR1 KGHSH and CDR2 LQKENI. The CDR3 runs to 15 residues. CDR3 in DNA: TGTGCCAGCTCACATGGACAGGGGTTTTCGGGTGAGCAGTTCTTC. Its translation is CASSHGQGFSGEQFF.

The V call is TRBV20-1, the J call TRBJ1-6, with D unclear. Germline values: CDR1 DFQATT, CDR2 SNEGSKA (reference sequence). The V and J ends lost 0 bases and 7 bases respectively, with 19 bases between them. The CDR3 contains 17 residues. CDR3 sequence reads: CSARDPGLGLENSPLHF. The CDR3 DNA reads TGCAGTGCTAGAGATCCTGGGTTGGGCCTGGAGAATTCACCCCTCCACTTT.

This clonotype was seen many times. V gene TRBV24-1 combines with J gene TRBJ2-3, with no clear D. V shed 4 bases and J shed 2 bases, with 18 bases lying between them. The CDR3 runs to 17 residues. From germline, CDR1 is KGHDR and CDR2 SFDVKD. The CDR3 spells CATSERPSRLFTDTQYF. DNA of the CDR3: TGTGCCACCAGTGAACGACCCTCCCGCCTCTTCACAGATACGCAGTATTTT.

This clonotype was recorded a few times. The chain uses TRBV2 and TRBJ1-5; D is ambiguous. The length of the CDR3 is 15 residues. Germline V gives CDR1 SNHLY, CDR2 FYNNEI. Trimming removed 6 bases at V and 2 bases at J, with 14 bases between. CDR3 region: CASRNDRMGNQPQHF. CDR3 nucleotide sequence: TGTGCCAGCAGAAACGATCGCATGGGCAATCAGCCCCAGCATTTT.

V is TRBV4-1 and J is TRBJ2-7; 7 nucleotides line up with TRBD2. V gave up 3 bases and J gave up 4 bases; unmatched junction bases: 9. The germline V gene encodes CDR1 MGHRA and CDR2 YSYEKL. CDR3 length equals 15 residues. The DNA of the CDR3 is TGCGCCAGCAGCCAGGGAGGGGCAGGATATTACGAGCAGTACTTC. This gives the protein CASSQGGAGYYEQYF.

The J gene is TRBJ1-2, the V gene TRBV7-2; D is undetermined. The CDR3 is 12 residues long. Trimming took off 5 bases at V and 3 bases at J, with 7 bases between the two ends. CDR1 and CDR2 from the germline V gene are SGHTA and FQGNSA. The CDR3 region is CASSGEYYGYTF. The CDR3 region has the DNA TGTGCCAGCAGCGGGGAGTACTATGGCTACACCTTC. Full variable domain (outside the CDR3, taken from reference TRBV7-2 and TRBJ1-2): GAGVSQSPSNKVTEKGKDVELRCDPISGHTALYWYRQSLGQGLEFLIYFQGNSAPDKSGLPSDRFSAERTGGSVSTLTIQRTQQEDSAVYLCASSGEYYGYTFGSGTRLTVV.

This clonotype was observed a few times. The CDR3 DNA follows: TGCGCCAGCAGCTCGACTAGCGGGAGTCGGGGCACAGATACGCAGTATTTT. This sequence encodes CASSSTSGSRGTDTQYF. This chain connects TRBV5-1 to TRBJ2-3; 12 positions agree with TRBD2. This CDR3 has 17 residues. J was trimmed by 1 base and V by 3 bases; bases with no gene match: 6. Germline CDR1 reads SGHRS; CDR2 reads YFSETQ.

This clonotype was found a few times. The chain uses TRBV6-6 and TRBJ1-4; D is unclear. V was shortened by 5 bases and J by 9 bases, with 16 bases between the two germline ends. CDR1 is MNHNY and CDR2 is SVGAGI in the germline V gene (reference sequence). This CDR3 has 14 residues. The CDR3 spells CASSPTGRSKKLFF. CDR3 DNA sequence: TGTGCCAGCAGTCCCACGGGCCGCTCTAAAAAACTGTTTTTT.

This clonotype was counted only a few times. The rearrangement joins TRBV7-8 to TRBJ1-5; D unclear. Germline V gene lookup returns CDR1 SGHVS and CDR2 FQNEAQ. The CDR3 contains 17 residues. Trimming pared 1 base from V and 2 bases from J, leaving 15 bases between. CDR3 amino acids: CASSLEPAGGRNQPQHF. Here the CDR3 DNA reads TGTGCCAGCAGCTTAGAGCCGGCCGGAGGTCGCAATCAGCCCCAGCATTTT.